These T cell receptor beta chains were read from a single sample in a study of identifying expanded T cells in peripheral blood. TCRdb keeps only in-frame clones here, not all; method: immunoSEQ multiplex PCR. The table records under 120,000 clones, 85% to 90% of them present only once. Sequenced: blood. Source of these receptors: a person aged 18 to 69 in good health. CDR3s include the opening cysteine and the closing phenylalanine or tryptophan. D genes are given only for firm matches. Only some rows state a clone size, as once, few, many or a class for expanded clones.

TRBV6-5,TRBD1,-,TRBJ1-5,CASRAQGVGNQPQHF,TGTGCCAGCAGAGCACAGGGGGTAGGCAATCAGCCCCAGCATTTT
TRBV19,TRBD1,-,TRBJ1-3,CARYITTGETTPHSGNTIYF,TGTGCCAGATATATTACTACAGGGGAAACAACCCCCCACTCTGGAAACACCATATATTTT
TRBV30,-,-,TRBJ1-6,CAWSAGRNSPLHF,TGTGCCTGGAGTGCTGGAAGAAATTCACCCCTCCACTTT
TRBV7-2,TRBD2,-,TRBJ2-3,CASRLDSPRGGTQYF,TGTGCCAGCAGATTAGACAGCCCCCGGGGGGGTACGCAGTATTTT
TRBV5-8,-,-,TRBJ2-1,CASSFARFEQFF,TGTGCCAGCAGCTTCGCTCGGTTTGAGCAGTTCTTC
TRBV4-2,TRBD2,-,TRBJ2-5,CASSQGGGIGETQYF,TGTGCCAGCAGCCAAGGGGGGGGTATAGGAGAGACCCAGTACTTC
TRBV7-2,-,-,TRBJ2-7,CASSLAIGTEQYF,TGTGCCAGCAGCTTAGCCATCGGGACAGAGCAGTACTTC
TRBV19,TRBD1,-,TRBJ1-1,CASSMLGQGVTEAFF,TGTGCCAGTAGTATGTTGGGACAGGGGGTGACTGAAGCTTTCTTT
TRBV7-9,-,-,TRBJ2-1,CASSLSVGQGSHNEQFF,TGTGCCAGCAGCTTAAGCGTGGGGCAGGGTTCCCACAATGAGCAGTTCTTC
TRBV5-1,-,once,TRBJ1-4,CASSRDIANEKLFF,TGCGCCAGCAGCAGGGACATAGCTAATGAAAAACTGTTTTTT
TRBV7-2,-,-,TRBJ1-4,CASSLEVVEKLFF,TGTGCCAGCAGCTTAGAGGTCGTGGAAAAACTGTTTTTT
TRBV2,-,-,TRBJ1-1,CTSRLGNTEAFF,TGTACCAGCAGGCTCGGAAACACTGAAGCTTTCTTT
TRBV4-1,-,-,TRBJ2-3,CASSQRGPALSSTDTQYF,TGCGCCAGCAGCCAAAGAGGTCCGGCCCTCTCTAGCACAGATACGCAGTATTTT
TRBV19,-,-,TRBJ1-1,CASSIKGRLNTEAFF,TGTGCCAGTAGTATAAAGGGCAGGCTGAACACTGAAGCTTTCTTT
TRBV7-8,-,-,TRBJ2-5,CASSLVTSQETQYF,TGTGCCAGCAGCTTAGTCACTTCACAAGAGACCCAGTACTTC
TRBV11-2,-,few,TRBJ1-2,CASSLGGGYTF,TGTGCCAGCAGCTTGGGAGGTGGCTACACCTTC
TRBV7-2,TRBD1,-,TRBJ2-2,CASSFTGDAGELFF,TGTGCCAGCAGCTTCACAGGGGATGCCGGGGAGCTGTTTTTT
TRBV29-1,-,-,TRBJ1-1,CSVVVGTEAFF,TGCAGCGTTGTAGTGGGCACTGAAGCTTTCTTT
TRBV6-4,-,-,TRBJ1-2,CASSDSEGGYGYTF,TGTGCCAGCAGTGACTCCGAGGGCGGCTATGGCTACACCTTC
TRBV7-9,TRBD2,-,TRBJ2-5,CASSLDFLAGQETQYF,TGTGCCAGCAGCTTAGACTTCCTAGCGGGGCAGGAGACCCAGTACTTC
TRBV5-1,-,-,TRBJ2-3,CASSYTSTDTQYF,TGCGCCAGCAGCTATACTAGCACAGATACGCAGTATTTT
TRBV4-1,-,-,TRBJ2-3,CASSPALLDTQYF,TGCGCCAGCAGCCCCGCGCTACTAGATACGCAGTATTTT
TRBV6-5,-,-,TRBJ2-7,CASSYSWKGEQYF,TGTGCCAGCAGTTACTCGTGGAAAGGCGAGCAGTACTTC
TRBV11-2,TRBD2,-,TRBJ2-3,CASSSRLATSTDTQYF,TGTGCCAGCAGCAGTCGACTAGCCACTAGCACAGATACGCAGTATTTT
TRBV2,-,-,TRBJ1-4,CASSEPYPLYSNEKLFF,TGTGCCAGCAGTGAACCGTATCCCCTATACAGTAATGAAAAACTGTTTTTT
TRBV9,TRBD1,-,TRBJ2-2,CASSLGQGGTGELFF,TGTGCCAGCAGCCTGGGACAGGGGGGCACCGGGGAGCTGTTTTTT
TRBV7-9,-,-,TRBJ2-1,CASGGEDLRTHNEQFF,TGTGCCAGCGGGGGAGAGGACCTAAGAACTCACAATGAGCAGTTCTTC
TRBV1,-,-,TRBJ2-5,CTSQTQYF,TGCACCAGCCAGACCCAGTACTTC
TRBV18,TRBD1,-,TRBJ1-2,CASSLTDRELNGYTF,TGTGCCAGCTCACTTACGGACAGGGAACTAAATGGCTACACCTTC
TRBV6-6,TRBD1,-,TRBJ1-5,CASSLMGTDSNQPQHF,TGTGCCAGCAGTTTAATGGGGACAGATAGCAATCAGCCCCAGCATTTT
TRBV5-1,-,-,TRBJ1-1,CASSLAAGITEAFF,TGCGCCAGCAGCTTGGCCGCAGGCATTACTGAAGCTTTCTTT
TRBV5-4,TRBD2,-,TRBJ2-2,CASSLASGIGELFF,TGTGCCAGCAGCTTGGCCAGCGGGATCGGGGAGCTGTTTTTT
TRBV5-1,-,-,TRBJ1-5,CASSTDGLRGNQPQHF,TGCGCCAGCAGCACGGACGGTCTAAGGGGCAATCAGCCCCAGCATTTT
TRBV9,TRBD2,once,TRBJ2-2,CASSVASGGGELFF,TGTGCCAGCAGCGTAGCTAGCGGGGGCGGGGAGCTGTTTTTT
TRBV7-9,-,once,TRBJ2-5,CASSLGAGQETQYF,TGTGCCAGCAGCTTAGGGGCAGGGCAAGAGACCCAGTACTTC
TRBV5-5,-,few,TRBJ1-2,CASSSTNYGYTF,TGTGCCAGCAGCTCAACTAACTATGGCTACACCTTC
TRBV19,-,-,TRBJ1-3,CASTPTWGSGNTIYF,TGTGCCAGTACCCCTACTTGGGGGTCTGGAAACACCATATATTTT
TRBV5-1,-,-,TRBJ2-5,CASSSLQETQYF,TGCGCCAGCAGCTCTCTCCAAGAGACCCAGTACTTC
TRBV6-6,TRBD1,-,TRBJ2-3,CASRTGSHTDTQYF,TGTGCCAGCAGGACAGGGTCCCACACAGATACGCAGTATTTT
TRBV5-4,TRBD2,-,TRBJ2-1,CASSQGGGPPHNEQFF,TGTGCCAGCAGCCAGGGCGGGGGACCCCCCCACAATGAGCAGTTCTTC
TRBV7-2,TRBD2,-,TRBJ2-7,CASSPSSGVSYEQYF,TGTGCCAGCAGCCCGTCTAGCGGGGTATCCTACGAGCAGTACTTC
TRBV5-1,TRBD1,once,TRBJ2-5,CAPVQAGGETQYF,TGCGCCCCTGTCCAGGCAGGGGGAGAGACCCAGTACTTC
TRBV11-3,-,-,TRBJ2-7,CASSGRGEQYF,TGTGCCAGCAGCGGAAGAGGCGAGCAGTACTTC
TRBV5-4,-,-,TRBJ1-1,CASSPRLNTEAFF,TGTGCCAGCAGCCCCAGACTGAACACTGAAGCTTTCTTT
TRBV20-1,-,many,TRBJ2-7,CSASSSYEQYF,TGCAGTGCTAGTTCCTCCTACGAGCAGTACTTC
TRBV6-5,-,-,TRBJ2-2,CASSYSSAYTGELFF,TGTGCCAGCAGTTACTCGTCCGCATACACCGGGGAGCTGTTTTTT
TRBV11-2,-,-,TRBJ1-2,CASSHRTGGGYGYTF,TGTGCCAGCAGCCATCGGACCGGCGGTGGGTATGGCTACACCTTC
TRBV5-4,-,few,TRBJ2-5,CASSWGASGQETQYF,TGTGCCAGCAGCTGGGGGGCTAGCGGCCAAGAGACCCAGTACTTC
TRBV5-1,-,-,TRBJ2-3,CASSLGGGTDTQYF,TGCGCCAGCAGCTTGGGAGGGGGCACAGATACGCAGTATTTT
TRBV11-2,-,-,TRBJ1-2,CASSLAQNSYGYTF,TGTGCCAGCAGCTTAGCCCAGAACAGCTATGGCTACACCTTC
TRBV5-6,-,-,TRBJ1-1,CASSLDSHTEAFF,TGTGCCAGCAGCCTGGACAGCCACACTGAAGCTTTCTTT
TRBV7-8,-,-,TRBJ1-4,CASSLEGDREKLFF,TGTGCCAGCAGCTTAGAGGGGGACCGTGAAAAACTGTTTTTT
TRBV6-1,TRBD1,-,TRBJ1-2,CASSELVGRGDYGYTF,TGTGCCAGCAGTGAACTGGTGGGCAGGGGGGACTATGGCTACACCTTC
TRBV28,-,-,TRBJ2-7,CASSKQVAYEQYF,TGTGCCAGCAGCAAACAGGTCGCCTACGAGCAGTACTTC
TRBV15,-,-,TRBJ1-3,CATSRSYGSSGNTIYF,TGTGCCACCAGCAGAAGTTACGGCAGCTCTGGAAACACCATATATTTT